The 27 T cell receptor beta chains below come from one sample, sequenced in a study of tumor-infiltrating lymphocytes in primary liver carcinoma. Co-extracting RNA and DNA was done with 20-30 mg of unsorted bulk tissue as input. Reverse transcription of 500 ng total RNA with a constant-region primer produced TCR beta cDNA. Three nested multiplex PCR rounds, a slightly modified ARM-PCR, produced the libraries for TCR beta. Researchers ran the first two PCR rounds for approximately 10 cycles each with TRBV1-TRBV30 forward primers and a C-beta reverse primer. TCRdb re-called the multiplex PCR reads with MiXCR, one entry per CDR3 protein. The sample carries approximately 110,000 distinct CDR3 sequences, 64% recorded once. Sequenced: liver tumor tissue from sampling region 3. Subset reported: tumor region T3, left-lateral pole. The receptors come from a woman aged 55-70 years with primary liver carcinoma and hepatitis B virus infection.

This clonotype was found many times. The genes are TRBV13 and TRBJ2-3; 9 nucleotides match TRBD2. This CDR3 contains 15 residues. The germline gives CDR1 PRHDT, CDR2 FYEKMQ (reference sequence). Trimming took 5 bases from V and 2 from J; bases not matched to a gene: 5. DNA for the CDR3: TGTGCCAGCAGCGTTACTAGCGGGTTCACAGATACGCAGTATTTT. The encoded protein is CASSVTSGFTDTQYF.

This clonotype was recorded many times. This chain links TRBV10-3 with TRBJ1-1; D is unresolved. Trimming removed 10 bases at V and 0 bases at J, with 12 bases between. This CDR3 is built from 13 residues. Looked up from germline, CDR1 is ENHRY and CDR2 is SYGVKD. Here the CDR3 reads CATRLRMNTEAFF. CDR3 nucleotide sequence: TGTGCCACCCGATTACGGATGAACACTGAAGCTTTCTTT.

The chain joins TRBV18 to TRBJ1-6, with D perhaps matching TRBD1 (6 bases). CDR1 and CDR2 (germline): KGHSH, LQKENI. This CDR3 region has 13 residues. The germline V and J ends were trimmed by 8 bases and 6 bases, with 11 bases remaining between them. CDR3 DNA: TGTGCCAGCCGCGGACAGAGTAATTCACCCCTCCACTTT. This gives the protein CASRGQSNSPLHF. The full variable domain, with the rest looked up from reference TRBV18 and TRBJ1-6, is NAGVMQNPRHLVRRRGQEARLRCSPMKGHSHVYWYRQLPEEGLKFMVYLQKENIIDESGMPKERFSAEFPKEGPSILRIQQVVRGDSAAYFCASRGQSNSPLHFGNGTRLTVT.

Concerning this clonotype: This clone may be a read error of a much larger clone one base away. The rearrangement links TRBV20-1 to TRBJ2-7; weak D call: TRBD1 (5 bases). Trimming shortened V by 4 bases and J by 0 bases, and 7 bases separated the two germline ends. Germline V gives CDR1 DFQATT, CDR2 SNEGSKA (reference sequence). The CDR3 extends over 12 amino acids. The CDR3 loop is CSATGHSYEQYF. The CDR3 DNA follows: TGCAGTGCTACCGGACACTCCTACGAGCAGTACTTC.

This clonotype appeared a single time. Given the absence of the conserved phenylalanine or tryptophan at the CDR3 end, a read error is likely. The chain recombines TRBV28 with TRBJ2-7, with 7 nucleotides matching TRBD2. Per germline, CDR1 MDHEN and CDR2 SYDVKM. This CDR3 is 15 amino acids long. CDR3 in amino acids: CVSSLKAGPSYEQYS. The CDR3 DNA reads TGTGTCAGCAGCCTCAAAGCGGGACCCTCCTACGAGCAGTACTCC.

Notes on this clonotype: A read error may be the cause here, since a much bigger clone is one base away. V is TRBV6-6 and J is TRBJ2-7; TRBD2 is a possible D gene (8 bases). The CDR3 totals 17 residues. CDR1 and CDR2 from the germline V gene are MNHNY and SVGAGI (reference sequence). V shed 1 base and J shed 1 base, with 17 bases lying between them. In nucleotides, the CDR3 is TGTGCCAGCAGTTACTTTGGGACAGCGGGAGTATCCTACGAGCAGTACTTC. As protein: CASSYFGTAGVSYEQYF.

In its sample, this clonotype was seen a few times. This sequence may be a read error, since a much larger clone differs from it by one base. This chain uses TRBV11-3 with TRBJ2-1; D gene ambiguous. This CDR3 contains 12 residues. Germline assignment: CDR1 SGHNT and CDR2 YENEEA. Trimming removed 2 bases from V and 6 bases from J, with 5 bases in between. The DNA of the CDR3 is TGTGCCAGCAGCTTAAATGTCAATGAGCAGTTCTTC. Translated: CASSLNVNEQFF. Looking up the rest from reference TRBV11-3 and TRBJ2-1 gives the full variable domain: EAGVVQSPRYKIIEKKQPVAFWCNPISGHNTLYWYLQNLGQGPELLIRYENEEAVDDSQLPKDRFSAERLKGVDSTLKIQPAELGDSAVYLCASSLNVNEQFFGPGTRLTVL.

As concerns this clonotype: One end of the junction is discordant with germline, which a read error may explain. The chain uses TRBV6-5 and TRBJ1-1; D remains unclear. The CDR3 length is 13 residues. Per the germline V gene, CDR1 is MNHEY and CDR2 is SVGAGI. The CDR3, as DNA: TGTGCCAGCAATTACGAACCGAACACTGATGCTTTCTTT. Protein sequence: CASNYEPNTDAFF.

Ten or more counts support this clonotype. The rearrangement links TRBV14 to TRBJ2-5; D call uncertain. This CDR3 contains 14 residues. In germline, CDR1 is SGHDN, CDR2 FVKESK. Trimming shortened V by 0 bases and J by 0 bases, and 5 bases separated the two germline ends. The CDR3 protein is CASSQELYQETQYF. The CDR3 DNA is TGTGCCAGCAGCCAAGAATTGTACCAAGAGACCCAGTACTTC.

This clonotype was detected only once. An end of the junction does not agree with germline; a read error may underlie this. The chain has TRBV11-2 and TRBJ2-1; 10 nucleotides agree with TRBD2. The V gene's germline CDR1 is SGHAT and CDR2 FQNNGV. The CDR3 contains 13 residues. In DNA form, the CDR3 reads TGTGGCAGCGGCTGGACTAGCGGTGCTGAGCAGTTCTTC. This codes for CGSGWTSGAEQFF.

The sample holds many counts of this clonotype. The chain joins TRBV28 to TRBJ1-1; 7 positions match TRBD1. Trimming removed 6 bases from V and 0 bases from J; junction bases left unmatched: 7. This CDR3 has 15 amino acids. Germline-derived CDR1 and CDR2 are MDHEN and SYDVKM. CDR3 sequence: CASRKSGGLNTEAFF. In nucleotides, the CDR3 is TGTGCCAGCAGAAAATCAGGGGGTTTGAACACTGAAGCTTTCTTT.

On this clonotype: A much larger clone differs by one base, so this may be a read error. The J gene is TRBJ2-7, the V gene TRBV29-1; D is perhaps TRBD1 (6 bases). Germline CDR1 SQVTM, CDR2 ANQGSEA. The CDR3 loop spans 12 amino acids. The DNA for the CDR3 is TGCAGCGCCCGGACAGAGGCCTACGATCAGTACTTC. Translation gives CSARTEAYDQYF.

V and J are TRBV7-9 and TRBJ2-7; 8 bases match TRBD2. CDR3 length equals 17 residues. CDR1 and CDR2 (germline): SEHNR, FQNEAQ (reference sequence). Trimming took 1 base from V and 4 from J; bases not matched to a gene: 12. The CDR3 DNA follows: TGTGCCAGCAGCTTAGGGGTCCCGGGAGGGCCTAGGTACGAGCAGTACTTC. This codes for CASSLGVPGGPRYEQYF. The full variable domain, in which reference TRBV7-9 and TRBJ2-7 provide the parts outside the CDR3, is DTGVSQNPRHKITKRGQNVTFRCDPISEHNRLYWYRQTLGQGPEFLTYFQNEAQLEKSRLLSDRFSAERPKGSFSTLEIQRTEQGDSAMYLCASSLGVPGGPRYEQYFGPGTRLTVT.

As to this clonotype: The conserved closing phenylalanine or tryptophan is absent in this CDR3, likely reflecting a read error. V and J are TRBV11-2 and TRBJ2-1; D perhaps matches TRBD2 (7 bases). Germline assignment: CDR1 SGHAT and CDR2 FQNNGV. The CDR3 spans 14 residues. Trimming took 6 bases from V and 9 from J, leaving 18 bases between them. The CDR3 region has the DNA TGTGCCAGCAGACAGGTTAGGGGGGGAACTGAGCAGTTCATC. Translation gives CASRQVRGGTEQFI.

This clonotype appeared many times. The chain joins TRBV7-8 to TRBJ1-5; D may be TRBD1 (5 bases). Trimming left V 2 bases short and J 7 bases short, with 15 bases between. The CDR3 has 15 residues. CDR1 and CDR2 (germline): SGHVS, FQNEAQ. The CDR3 loop reads CASSLSGQISQPQHF. The CDR3 DNA follows: TGTGCCAGCAGCTTATCAGGGCAGATTTCCCAGCCCCAGCATTTT.

This clonotype has a handful of counts. This sequence joins TRBV28 and TRBJ1-2; D not resolved. The V and J ends lost 3 bases and 4 bases respectively, with 9 bases between them. Per germline, CDR1 MDHEN and CDR2 SYDVKM. The length of the CDR3 is 13 residues. The CDR3 region has the DNA TGTGCCAGCAGTTTCCAGGCAGGCTATGGCTACACCTTC. As protein: CASSFQAGYGYTF.

In its sample, this clonotype was seen a few times. The gene calls are TRBV2 and TRBJ2-2; D is unclear. The V gene's germline CDR1 is SNHLY and CDR2 FYNNEI. This CDR3 is 13 amino acids long. Trimming removed 1 base at V and 5 bases at J, with 5 bases between. The CDR3 spells CASSEVGTGELFF. In nucleotides, the CDR3 is TGTGCCAGCAGTGAAGTCGGGACCGGGGAGCTGTTTTTT.

The genes are TRBV12-3 or TRBV12-4 and TRBJ1-1; TRBD1 is a possible D gene (6 bases). The CDR3 spans 12 residues. V lost 5 bases, J lost 13 bases, and 17 bases lay in between. The CDR3 DNA follows: TGTGCCAGCAGTCTAGTACAGGGTGGAGATTTCTTT. This gives the protein CASSLVQGGDFF.

Regarding this clonotype: At one end, the junction sequence differs from germline, possibly due to a read error. The J gene is TRBJ1-2, the V gene TRBV11-2, with D perhaps TRBD1 (6 bases). The CDR3 totals 14 residues. CDR1 and CDR2 (germline): SGHAT, FQNNGV. This CDR3 reads CASRRGGGSYCYTF. The CDR3, as DNA: TGTGCCAGCCGCCGGGGCGGGGGCTCCTATTGCTACACCTTC.

This clonotype occurred many times. The chain recombines TRBV10-2 with TRBJ2-5; D gene unclear. Trimming pared 8 bases from V and 1 base from J, leaving 11 bases between. Per the germline V gene, CDR1 is WSHSY and CDR2 is SAAADI. CDR3 size: 13 residues. As DNA, the CDR3 is TGCGCCAGCCGCCTTGGCGGCCAAGAGACCCAGTACTTC. Amino acid sequence: CASRLGGQETQYF.

Details on this clonotype: A much larger clone differs by one base, so this may be a read error. The chain combines TRBV28 with TRBJ2-1, with D possibly being TRBD1 (5 bases). The CDR3 sequence is 14 residues long. The germline V gene encodes CDR1 MDHEN and CDR2 SYDVKM. The CDR3 loop is CATLQGRNYNGQFF. The CDR3 DNA follows: TGTGCCACCCTGCAGGGCAGGAACTACAATGGGCAGTTCTTC.

With respect to this clonotype: A much larger clone differs by one base, so this may be a read error. The rearrangement joins TRBV4-1 to TRBJ1-5; D gene ambiguous. Germline V CDR1 and CDR2: MGHRA, YSYEKL. The CDR3 has 16 amino acids. The CDR3 region is CTSSREQESGNQPQHF. CDR3 bases: TGCACCAGCAGCCGAGAGCAGGAAAGTGGCAATCAGCCCCAGCATTTT.

This clonotype was counted at least ten times. The genes are TRBV12-3 or TRBV12-4 and TRBJ2-7; no definite D call. The CDR3 spans 13 residues. Trimming shortened V by 3 bases and J by 6 bases, and 12 bases separated the two germline ends. The CDR3 protein is CASSFNPPPEQYF. DNA of the CDR3: TGTGCCAGCAGTTTTAATCCTCCCCCCGAGCAGTACTTC.

This clonotype was seen a few times. The rearrangement links TRBV5-1 to TRBJ2-3; the match to TRBD2 covers 15 bases. Germline V CDR1 and CDR2: SGHRS, YFSETQ. This CDR3 is 17 amino acids long. J lost 2 bases, V lost 5 bases, and 6 bases had no gene match. The CDR3 bases are TGCGCCAGCAGAGGGACTAGCGGGAGGAGGGCCACAGATACGCAGTATTTT. Protein: CASRGTSGRRATDTQYF.

This clonotype was counted between two and nine times. This clone may be a read error of a much larger clone one base away. The CDR3 sequence is CASSLGGGAYEQCF. DNA for the CDR3: TGTGCCAGCAGCTTGGGTGGGGGGGCCTACGAGCAGTGCTTC. J is TRBJ2-7 and V is TRBV5-4, with D possibly TRBD2 on 7 matching bases. This CDR3 has 14 amino acids. The germline V gene has CDR1 SGHNT and CDR2 YYREEE (reference sequence).

The sample holds many counts of this clonotype. The rearrangement links TRBV10-3 to TRBJ2-7; 12 bases are shared with TRBD2. V shed 10 bases and J 2 bases; nucleotides not matched to a gene: 6. CDR3 length: 14 residues. Germline V CDR1 and CDR2: ENHRY, SYGVKD. The CDR3 nucleotides are TGTGCCACCGGACTAGCGGGGCTAACCTACGAGCAGTACTTC. The encoded protein is CATGLAGLTYEQYF.

This clonotype is a singleton in its sample. A single base separates this from a much larger clone, so it may be a read error. The chain employs TRBV18 and TRBJ2-1; the match to TRBD2 covers 11 bases. With 5 bases clipped from V and 12 bases from J, the junction kept 9 bases outside the gene matches. The CDR3 totals 14 residues. Germline CDR1 reads KGHSH; CDR2 reads LQKENI. The CDR3 DNA sequence: TGTGCCAGCTCAACTAGCGGGAGTTCCCATGGGCAGTTCTTC. It codes for CASSTSGSSHGQFF. The full variable domain, its missing parts supplied by reference TRBV18 and TRBJ2-1, is NAGVMQNPRHLVRRRGQEARLRCSPMKGHSHVYWYRQLPEEGLKFMVYLQKENIIDESGMPKERFSAEFPKEGPSILRIQQVVRGDSAAYFCASSTSGSSHGQFFGPGTRLTVL.